This T cell receptor (beta chain) was found in a study of cytomegalovirus exposure and HLA in healthy donors. Notes on the study in general: There were several of the most significant clusters that appeared linked to common viral pathogens in a later analysis.

With respect to this clone: Its antigen remains unidentified. Compared with germline, one end of the junction differs, possibly owing to a read error.

Germline CDR1 is MNHEY and CDR2 is SVGAGI. There are 12 residues in the CDR3. Primers for the PCR totalled 60 Vbeta and 13 Jbeta. TCRdb's copy holds only in-frame clones and misses some; the assay was immunoSEQ multiplex PCR. The sample carries 90,000 to 140,000 clones, under 85% recorded once. This rearrangement joins TRBV6-5 to TRBJ2-1; TRBD1 aligns across 9 bases. The receptor's source is a man between 18 and 29 years old in good health and CMV-seronegative. The specimen was PBMCs. The CDR3 coding sequence is TGTGCCAGCAGTGACTCCGGGACAGGGAAGTTCTTC. It codes for CASSDSGTGKFF.